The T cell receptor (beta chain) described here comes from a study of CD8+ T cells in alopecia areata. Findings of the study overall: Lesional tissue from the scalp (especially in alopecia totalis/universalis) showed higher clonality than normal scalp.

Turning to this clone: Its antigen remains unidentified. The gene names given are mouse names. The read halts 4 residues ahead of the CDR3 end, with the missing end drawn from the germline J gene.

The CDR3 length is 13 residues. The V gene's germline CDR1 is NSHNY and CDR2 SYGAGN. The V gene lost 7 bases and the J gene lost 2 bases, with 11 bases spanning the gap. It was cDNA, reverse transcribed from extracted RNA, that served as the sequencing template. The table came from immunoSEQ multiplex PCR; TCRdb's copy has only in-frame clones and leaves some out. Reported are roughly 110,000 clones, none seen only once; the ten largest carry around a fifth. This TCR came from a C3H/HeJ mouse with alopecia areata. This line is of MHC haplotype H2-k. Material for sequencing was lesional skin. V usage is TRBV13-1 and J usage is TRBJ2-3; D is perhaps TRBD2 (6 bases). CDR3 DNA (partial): TGTGCCAGCCGGCGGGGGGTTGCAGAA. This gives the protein CASRRGVAE. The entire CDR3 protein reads CASRRGVAETLYF.